This note documents a single T cell receptor beta chain sequence. Its binding antigen is unknown. No quality values exist for individual bases; no much larger clone is one base distant. In the paper's terms, the time point label means: blood sample drawn before combined kidney and bone marrow transplant. Unstimulated Tregs (CD4+CD25+CD127-), CD4+ non-Tregs (CD4+CD25-), CD4 and CD8 cells were FACS-sorted from thawed PBMCs. Thawed PBMCs were rested overnight at 37 degrees C with 150 to 200 IU/ml IL-2 before Treg sorting. The patients were 4 recipients of combined kidney and bone marrow transplants from the ITN036ST trial, and samples were available only from these trial subjects. Healthy control blood was processed to PBMCs with a Ficoll density gradient and then cryopreserved, whereas patient PBMCs were collected both before and after transplant. For TCRbeta CDR3 sequencing, genomic DNA from the sorted cells was extracted using the QIAGEN DNeasy Blood and Tissue Kit. High-throughput TCRbeta CDR3 sequencing was carried out commercially through immunoSEQ, with PCR amplification with bias correction and internal controls included. As for the original processing: Unique productive TCRbeta sequences were defined by CDR3 nucleotide sequence where primers matched, otherwise by CDR3 amino acid sequence with Vbeta and Jbeta genes. To correct sorting error, sequences shared between sorted populations at a frequency ratio of 2:1 or less were removed; the rest were assigned to the higher population. A sequence counted as donor-reactive if, in CFSE-low cells, the sequence had a frequency of at least 0.01% and was expanded at least 5-fold compared with unstimulated cells. Jensen-Shannon divergence calculated on the top 100 TCRbeta sequences ranked by frequency was used to measure repertoire divergence. For samples with multiple sequencing runs, sorting error was corrected in each run separately before the runs were combined. TCRdb carries this immuneACCESS record with in-frame sequences only. Its versions omit some clonotypes, under half of them owing to an unresolved V gene in the studies checked, with the rest unexplained. V and J calls and clone size are copied from that table; D and trimming were computed from the DNA. Here the sample has tens of thousands of clones; 95% to 98% occur a single time. Approximately 0.36% of the sample goes to the ten largest clones.

Germline trimming: 7 bases from V, 7 bases from J; junction bases outside gene matches: 8. The CDR3, from cysteine to phenylalanine, totals 14 residues. Here the CDR3 DNA is all that survives: 42 bases in frame from base 1. The germline V gene yields WSHSY for CDR1 and SAAADI for CDR2. These data come from a study of Tregs in tolerant kidney transplant recipients (dated by TCRdb to between 2019 and 2020). As for the study more broadly: Transplants used related donors with nonmyeloablative bone marrow transplantation; mixed chimerism was transient in the human trials. TCRbeta sequencing was used in the study to identify donor-specific regulatory T cells before combined kidney and bone marrow transplantation, and the identified cells were then tracked after transplant.

Study-wide findings and limitations: Expanding Tregs with activated donor B cells appeared to identify the most biologically relevant and donor-specific TCRbeta repertoire. Although technical replication error seemed to be minimal, the question of biological reproducibility was not addressed directly. Because the study included only a small number of patients, the results must be confirmed in larger populations and under other immunosuppression protocols. Donor-specific Treg expansion was found to exceed global Treg expansion in tolerant patients, suggesting antigen-driven rather than nonspecific expansion. PCR primers changed over time for some patients, so nucleotide-level comparison across those patients' samples was not possible.

This clonotype was obtained from a human donor who received a combined kidney and bone marrow transplant. The sample in question was Tregs from blood, obtained before the transplant. The chain joins TRBV10-2 to TRBJ2-7; TRBD2 aligns with 12 central bases. The DNA is TGCGCCAGCACCCTAGCGGGAGGGCCGCGGGAGCAGTACTTC. This encodes CASTLAGGPREQYF.